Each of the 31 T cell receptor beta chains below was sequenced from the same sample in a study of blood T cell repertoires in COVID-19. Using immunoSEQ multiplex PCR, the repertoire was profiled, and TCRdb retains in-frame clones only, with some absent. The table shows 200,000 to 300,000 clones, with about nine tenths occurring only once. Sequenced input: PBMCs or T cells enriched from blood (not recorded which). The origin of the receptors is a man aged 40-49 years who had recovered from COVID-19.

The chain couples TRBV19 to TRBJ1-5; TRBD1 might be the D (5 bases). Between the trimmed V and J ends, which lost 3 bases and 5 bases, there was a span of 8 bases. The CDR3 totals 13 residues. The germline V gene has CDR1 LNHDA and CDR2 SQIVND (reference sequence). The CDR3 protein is CASSIRVDQPQHF. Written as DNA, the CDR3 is TGTGCCAGTAGTATCAGGGTCGATCAGCCCCAGCATTTT.

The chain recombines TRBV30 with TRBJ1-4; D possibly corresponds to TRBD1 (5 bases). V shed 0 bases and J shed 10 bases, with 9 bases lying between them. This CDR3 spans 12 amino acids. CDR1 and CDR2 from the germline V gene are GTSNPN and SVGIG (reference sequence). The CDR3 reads CAWSVGRGKLFF. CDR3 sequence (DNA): TGTGCCTGGAGTGTGGGGCGCGGAAAACTGTTTTTT.

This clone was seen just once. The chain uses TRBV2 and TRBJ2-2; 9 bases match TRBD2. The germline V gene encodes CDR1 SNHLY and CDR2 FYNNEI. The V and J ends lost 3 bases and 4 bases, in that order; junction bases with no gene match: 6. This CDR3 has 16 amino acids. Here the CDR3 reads CASSEVLAGLTGELFF. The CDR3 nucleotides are TGTGCCAGCAGTGAGGTTCTAGCGGGACTCACCGGGGAGCTGTTTTTT.

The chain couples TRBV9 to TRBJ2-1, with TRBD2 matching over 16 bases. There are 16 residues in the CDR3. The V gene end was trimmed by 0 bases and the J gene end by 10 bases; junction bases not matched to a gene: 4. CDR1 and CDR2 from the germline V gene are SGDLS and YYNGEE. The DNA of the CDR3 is TGTGCCAGCAGCGTAGCCGCGGGACTAGCGGGGGGGGAGCAGTTCTTC. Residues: CASSVAAGLAGGEQFF.

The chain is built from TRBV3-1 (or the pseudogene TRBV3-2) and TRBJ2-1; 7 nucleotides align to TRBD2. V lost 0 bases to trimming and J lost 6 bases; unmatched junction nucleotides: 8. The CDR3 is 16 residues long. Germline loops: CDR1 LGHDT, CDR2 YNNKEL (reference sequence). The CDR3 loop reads CASSQDLAALSNEQFF. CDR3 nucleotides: TGTGCCAGCAGCCAAGATCTAGCGGCCCTTTCCAATGAGCAGTTCTTC.

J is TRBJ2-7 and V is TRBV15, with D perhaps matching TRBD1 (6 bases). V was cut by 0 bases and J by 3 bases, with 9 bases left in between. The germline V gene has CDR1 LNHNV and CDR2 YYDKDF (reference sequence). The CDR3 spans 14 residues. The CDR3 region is CATSRDQQGYEQYF. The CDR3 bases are TGTGCCACCAGCAGAGATCAACAGGGCTACGAGCAGTACTTC.

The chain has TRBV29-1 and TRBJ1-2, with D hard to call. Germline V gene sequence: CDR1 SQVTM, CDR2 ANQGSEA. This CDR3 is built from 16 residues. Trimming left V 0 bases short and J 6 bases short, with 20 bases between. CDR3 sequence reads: CSVEDPGRSGMDGYTF. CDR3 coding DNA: TGCAGCGTTGAAGATCCTGGCCGCTCGGGGATGGATGGCTACACCTTC.

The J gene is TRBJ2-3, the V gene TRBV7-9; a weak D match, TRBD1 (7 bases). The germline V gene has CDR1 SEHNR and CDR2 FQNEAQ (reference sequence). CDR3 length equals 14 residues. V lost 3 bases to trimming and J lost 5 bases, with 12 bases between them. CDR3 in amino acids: CASSFPQGGDTQYF. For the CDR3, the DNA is TGTGCCAGCAGCTTCCCCCAGGGGGGAGATACGCAGTATTTT.

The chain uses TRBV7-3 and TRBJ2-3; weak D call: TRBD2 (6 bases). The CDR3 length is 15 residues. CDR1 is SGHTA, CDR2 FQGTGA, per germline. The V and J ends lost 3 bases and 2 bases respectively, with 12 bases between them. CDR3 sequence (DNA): TGTGCCAGCAGCTTGGGCGGGGCCCTCACAGATACGCAGTATTTT. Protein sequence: CASSLGGALTDTQYF.

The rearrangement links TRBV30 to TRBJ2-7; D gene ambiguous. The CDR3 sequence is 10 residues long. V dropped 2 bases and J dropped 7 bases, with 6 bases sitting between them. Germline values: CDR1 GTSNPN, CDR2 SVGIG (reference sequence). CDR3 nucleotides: TGTGCCTGGAGTTTAGCAGAGCAGTACTTC. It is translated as CAWSLAEQYF.

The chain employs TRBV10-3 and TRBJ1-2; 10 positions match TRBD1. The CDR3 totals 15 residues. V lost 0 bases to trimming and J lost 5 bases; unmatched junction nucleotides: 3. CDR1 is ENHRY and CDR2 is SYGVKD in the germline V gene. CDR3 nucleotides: TGTGCCATCAGTGAGTCGGGACAGGGGACTTATGGCTACACCTTC. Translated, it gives CAISESGQGTYGYTF.

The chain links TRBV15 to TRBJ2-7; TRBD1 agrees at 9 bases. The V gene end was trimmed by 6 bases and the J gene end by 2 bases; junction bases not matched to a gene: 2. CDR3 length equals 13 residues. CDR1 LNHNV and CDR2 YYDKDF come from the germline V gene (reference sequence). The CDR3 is CATRRTGAYEQYF. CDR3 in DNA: TGTGCCACCAGAAGGACAGGGGCCTACGAGCAGTACTTC.

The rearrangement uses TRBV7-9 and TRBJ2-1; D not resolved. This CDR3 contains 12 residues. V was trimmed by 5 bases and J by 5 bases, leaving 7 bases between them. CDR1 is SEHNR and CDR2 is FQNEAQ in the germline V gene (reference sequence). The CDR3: CASSPVNNEQFF. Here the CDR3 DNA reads TGTGCCAGCAGCCCCGTTAACAATGAGCAGTTCTTC.

DNA for the CDR3: TGTGCCAGCAGCCCCCTACGGCCGACAGGGGCCCATCAGCCCCAGCATTTT. It yields the protein CASSPLRPTGAHQPQHF. V gene TRBV3-1 (or the pseudogene TRBV3-2) combines with J gene TRBJ1-5, with TRBD1 identical over 8 bases. Germline V gene data show CDR1 as LGHDT and CDR2 as YNNKEL (reference sequence). V trimming: 4 bases; J trimming: 5 bases; junction bases outside the gene matches: 13. This CDR3 comprises 17 residues.

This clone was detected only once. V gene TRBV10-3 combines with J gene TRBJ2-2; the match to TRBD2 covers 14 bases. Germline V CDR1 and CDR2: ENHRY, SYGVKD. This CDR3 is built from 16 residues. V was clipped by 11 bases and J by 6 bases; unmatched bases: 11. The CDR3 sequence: CAAGTSGSGTSGELFF. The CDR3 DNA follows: TGTGCCGCCGGGACTAGCGGGAGTGGGACCTCCGGGGAGCTGTTTTTT.

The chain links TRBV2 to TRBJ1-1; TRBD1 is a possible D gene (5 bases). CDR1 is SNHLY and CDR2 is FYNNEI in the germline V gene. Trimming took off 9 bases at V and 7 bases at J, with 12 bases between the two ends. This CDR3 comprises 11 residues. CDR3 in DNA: TGTGCCAGGGGTTGGGGGGATGAAGCTTTCTTT. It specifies CARGWGDEAFF.

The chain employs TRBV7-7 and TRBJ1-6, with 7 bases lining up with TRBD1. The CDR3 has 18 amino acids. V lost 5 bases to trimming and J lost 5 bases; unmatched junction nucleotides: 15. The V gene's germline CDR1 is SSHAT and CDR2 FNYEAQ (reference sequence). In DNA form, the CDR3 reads TGTGCCAGCAGCACCCCCCGCCGGGTTACAGGGGATAATTCACCCCTCCACTTT. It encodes CASSTPRRVTGDNSPLHF.

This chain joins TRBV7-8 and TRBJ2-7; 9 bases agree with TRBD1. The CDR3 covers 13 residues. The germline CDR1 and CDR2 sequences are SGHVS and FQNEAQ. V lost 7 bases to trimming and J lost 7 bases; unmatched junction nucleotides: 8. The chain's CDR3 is CASTGTGWEEQYF. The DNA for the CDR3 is TGTGCCAGCACGGGGACAGGGTGGGAAGAGCAGTACTTC.

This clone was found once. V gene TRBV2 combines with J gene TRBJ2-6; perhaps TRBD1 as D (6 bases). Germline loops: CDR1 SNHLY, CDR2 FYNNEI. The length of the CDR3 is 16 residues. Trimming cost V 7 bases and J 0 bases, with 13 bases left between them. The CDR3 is CASTGQRSSGANVLTF. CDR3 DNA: TGTGCCAGCACAGGACAGAGAAGCTCTGGGGCCAACGTCCTGACTTTC.

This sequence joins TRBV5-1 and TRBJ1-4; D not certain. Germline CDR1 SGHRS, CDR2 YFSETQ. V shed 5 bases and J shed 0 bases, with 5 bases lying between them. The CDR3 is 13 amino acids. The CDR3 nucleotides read TGCGCCAGCAGACAGTCAACTAATGAAAAACTGTTTTTT. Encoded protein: CASRQSTNEKLFF. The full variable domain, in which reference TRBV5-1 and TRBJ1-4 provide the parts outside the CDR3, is KAGVTQTPRYLIKTRGQQVTLSCSPISGHRSVSWYQQTPGQGLQFLFEYFSETQRNKGNFPGRFSGRQFSNSRSEMNVSTLELGDSALYLCASRQSTNEKLFFGSGTQLSVL.

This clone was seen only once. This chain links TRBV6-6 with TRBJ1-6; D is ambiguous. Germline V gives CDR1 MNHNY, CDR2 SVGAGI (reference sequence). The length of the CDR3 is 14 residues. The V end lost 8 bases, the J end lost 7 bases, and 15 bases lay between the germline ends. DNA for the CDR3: TGTGCCAGCGGATCCGGCGCGGGCAATTCACCCCTCCACTTT. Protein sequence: CASGSGAGNSPLHF.

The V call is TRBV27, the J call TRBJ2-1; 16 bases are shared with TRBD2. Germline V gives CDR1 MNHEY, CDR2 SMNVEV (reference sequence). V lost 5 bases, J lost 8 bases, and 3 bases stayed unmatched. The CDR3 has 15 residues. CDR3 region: CASSPGTSGGDEQFF. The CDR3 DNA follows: TGTGCCAGCAGTCCAGGGACTAGCGGGGGGGATGAGCAGTTCTTC.

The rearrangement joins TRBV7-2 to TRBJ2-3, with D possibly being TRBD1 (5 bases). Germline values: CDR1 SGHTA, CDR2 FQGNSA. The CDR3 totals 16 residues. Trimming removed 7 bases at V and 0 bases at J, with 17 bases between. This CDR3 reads CASTRVADTSTDTQYF. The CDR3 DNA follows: TGTGCCAGCACCAGGGTGGCAGACACTAGCACAGATACGCAGTATTTT.

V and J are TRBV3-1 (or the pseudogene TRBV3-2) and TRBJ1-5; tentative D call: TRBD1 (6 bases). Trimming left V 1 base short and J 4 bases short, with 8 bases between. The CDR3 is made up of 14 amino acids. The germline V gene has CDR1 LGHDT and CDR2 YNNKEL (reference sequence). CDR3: CASSQGTANQPQHF. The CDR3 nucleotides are TGTGCCAGCAGCCAAGGGACAGCGAATCAGCCCCAGCATTTT.

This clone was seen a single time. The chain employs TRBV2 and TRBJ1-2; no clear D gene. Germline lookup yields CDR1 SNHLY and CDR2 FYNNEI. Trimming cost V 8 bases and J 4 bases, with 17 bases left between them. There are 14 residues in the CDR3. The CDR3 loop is CASWSNSNSYGYTF. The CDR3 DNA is TGTGCCAGCTGGTCAAACAGCAACTCCTATGGCTACACCTTC.

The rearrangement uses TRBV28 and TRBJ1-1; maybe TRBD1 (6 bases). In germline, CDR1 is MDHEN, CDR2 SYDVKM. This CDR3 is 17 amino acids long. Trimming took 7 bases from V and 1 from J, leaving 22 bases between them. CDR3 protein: CASTTIGVGAANTEAFF. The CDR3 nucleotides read TGTGCCAGCACCACCATCGGCGTGGGGGCAGCGAACACTGAAGCTTTCTTT.

Here the CDR3 reads CASSRSGVDLHEQYF. The CDR3, as DNA: TGTGCCAGCAGCCGAAGCGGGGTGGACCTCCACGAGCAGTACTTC. The rearrangement uses TRBV6-5 and TRBJ2-7; TRBD2 matches at 7 bases. The V segment lost 6 bases and the J segment 5 bases; nucleotides outside the gene matches: 13. The CDR3 loop spans 15 amino acids. The germline V gene has CDR1 MNHEY and CDR2 SVGAGI.

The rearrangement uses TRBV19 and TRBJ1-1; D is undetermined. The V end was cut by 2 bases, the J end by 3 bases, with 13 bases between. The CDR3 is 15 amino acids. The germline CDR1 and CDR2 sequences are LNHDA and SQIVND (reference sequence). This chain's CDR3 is CASSIYFGQDTEAFF. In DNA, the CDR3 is TGTGCCAGTAGTATATATTTCGGTCAGGACACTGAAGCTTTCTTT.

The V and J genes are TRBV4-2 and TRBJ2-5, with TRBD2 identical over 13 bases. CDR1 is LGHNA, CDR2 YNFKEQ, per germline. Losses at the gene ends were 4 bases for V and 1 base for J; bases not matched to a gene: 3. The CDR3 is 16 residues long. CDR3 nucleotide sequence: TGTGCCAGCAGCCCTGGACTAGCGGGGGTCCAAGAGACCCAGTACTTC. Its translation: CASSPGLAGVQETQYF.

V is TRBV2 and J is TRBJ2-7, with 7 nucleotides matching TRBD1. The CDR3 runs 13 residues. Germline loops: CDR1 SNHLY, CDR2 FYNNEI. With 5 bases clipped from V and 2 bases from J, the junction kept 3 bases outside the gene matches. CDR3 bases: TGTGCCAGCAGTTTCGGACAGGCCTACGAGCAGTACTTC. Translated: CASSFGQAYEQYF.

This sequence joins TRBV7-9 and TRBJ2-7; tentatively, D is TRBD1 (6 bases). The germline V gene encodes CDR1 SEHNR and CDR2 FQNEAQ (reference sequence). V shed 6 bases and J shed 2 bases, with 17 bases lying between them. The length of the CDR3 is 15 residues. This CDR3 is CASRRPGTPTYEQYF. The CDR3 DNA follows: TGTGCCAGCAGACGCCCCGGGACACCGACCTACGAGCAGTACTTC.